A single sample gave rise to the 19 T cell receptor beta chains below, sequenced in a study of blood T cells in healthy people across ages. The authors ran a second PCR of about 7 to 11 cycles using a sample-barcoded 5' primer and a J-beta primer mix. MiXCR was run by TCRdb on the 5' RACE reads, yielding one entry per CDR3 protein. The repertoire holds around 650,000 distinct CDR3 sequences, with 32% as singletons. Sequencing was carried out using blood. These receptors all stem from a woman aged 80 or older in good health.

A note on this clonotype: Given a much more abundant clone one base away, this may be a read error. The chain is built from TRBV7-2 and TRBJ1-6, with D possibly matching TRBD1 (6 bases). The CDR3 contains 15 residues. Germline values: CDR1 SGHTA, CDR2 FQGNSA. CDR3 sequence: CASSLVPGDNSPRHF. The CDR3 DNA is TGTGCCAGCAGCTTAGTGCCAGGGGATAATTCACCCCGCCACTTT.

There are many counts of this clonotype. The V gene is TRBV15, the J gene TRBJ2-7; tentative D call: TRBD1 (5 bases). Between the trimmed V and J ends, which lost 0 bases and 0 bases, there was a span of 9 bases. This CDR3 contains 15 residues. Germline lookup yields CDR1 LNHNV and CDR2 YYDKDF (reference sequence). The CDR3 spells CATSRDPGRSYEQYF. CDR3 nucleotides: TGTGCCACCAGCAGAGATCCAGGGCGCTCCTACGAGCAGTACTTC.

The table lists this clonotype with many counts. The V and J genes are TRBV29-1 and TRBJ1-1; 7 nucleotides match TRBD1. The CDR3 loop spans 12 amino acids. From germline, CDR1 is SQVTM and CDR2 ANQGSEA. Unmatched junction bases numbered 7, after V lost 8 bases and J lost 4 bases. The CDR3 protein is CSYLRQGTEAFF. The CDR3 region has the DNA TGCAGCTACCTCCGACAGGGCACTGAAGCTTTCTTT.

On this clonotype itself: A much more abundant neighbour one base away suggests this may be a read error. V usage is TRBV5-1 and J usage is TRBJ2-1; the match to TRBD1 covers 8 bases. The CDR3 length is 14 residues. Germline assignment: CDR1 SGHRS and CDR2 YFSETQ. In nucleotides, the CDR3 is TGCGCCGGCAGCTTTAGGACAGGGAACAATGAGCAGTTCTTC. Protein product: CAGSFRTGNNEQFF.

V gene TRBV27 combines with J gene TRBJ1-6, with 8 bases identical to TRBD1. Germline V gene lookup returns CDR1 MNHEY and CDR2 SMNVEV (reference sequence). V gave up 3 bases and J gave up 8 bases; unmatched junction bases: 3. CDR3 size: 14 residues. CDR3: CASSFLDRDSPLHF. DNA for the CDR3: TGTGCCAGCAGTTTTTTGGACAGGGATTCACCCCTCCACTTT.

This chain connects TRBV25-1 to TRBJ1-1; tentatively, D is TRBD1 (6 bases). The CDR3 is made up of 18 amino acids. CDR1 MGHDK and CDR2 SYGVNS come from the germline V gene. The V gene lost 7 bases and the J gene lost 0 bases, with 24 bases spanning the gap. CDR3 in DNA: TGTGCCAGCACGGCCCCGTCTCGGGGGGGCGTGATGAACACTGAAGCTTTCTTT. Protein product: CASTAPSRGGVMNTEAFF. The whole variable domain, filled in from reference TRBV25-1 and TRBJ1-1, reads EADIYQTPRYLVIGTGKKITLECSQTMGHDKMYWYQQDPGMELHLIHYSYGVNSTEKGDLSSESTVSRIRTEHFPLTLESARPSHTSQYLCASTAPSRGGVMNTEAFFGQGTRLTVV.

By sample share, this clonotype is medium-sized. The V gene is TRBV3-1, the J gene TRBJ1-2, with D tentatively TRBD1 (5 bases). CDR3 length: 15 amino acids. Deletions cut 4 bases from V and 4 bases from J, with 16 bases between. In germline, CDR1 is LGHDT, CDR2 YNNKEL (reference sequence). The CDR3 loop reads CASSLGDAGIYGYTF. CDR3 DNA sequence: TGTGCCAGCAGCCTCGGGGACGCCGGGATCTATGGCTACACCTTC.

Only a few counts were recorded for this clonotype. J is TRBJ1-1 and V is TRBV28; D ambiguous. The V gene lost 6 bases and the J gene lost 1 base, with 9 bases spanning the gap. This CDR3 has 13 residues. Looked up from germline, CDR1 is MDHEN and CDR2 is SYDVKM. The DNA of the CDR3 is TGTGCCAGCAGGTTCCAGCCGAACACTGAAGCTTTCTTT. Amino acid sequence: CASRFQPNTEAFF.

In this sample, this clonotype turned up many times. The genes are TRBV20-1 and TRBJ1-1; 8 bases agree with TRBD1. In germline, CDR1 is DFQATT, CDR2 SNEGSKA (reference sequence). This CDR3 contains 18 residues. Unmatched junction bases numbered 18, after V lost 3 bases and J lost 3 bases. CDR3 region: CSASRQGARGLWDTEAFF. The DNA for the CDR3 is TGCAGTGCTAGTAGGCAGGGGGCTAGGGGGCTCTGGGACACTGAAGCTTTCTTT.

This clonotype was detected only a few times. Given a much more abundant clone one base away, this may be a read error. J is TRBJ2-4 and V is TRBV18; weak D call: TRBD2 (6 bases). Matching the DNA end better, TRBJ2-7 makes the J call doubtful. The CDR3 consists of 14 residues. CDR1 and CDR2 (germline): KGHSH, LQKENI. Here the CDR3 DNA reads TGTGCCAGCTCACCCCCGGGACTTGGTCGCGAGCAGTACTTC. Its translation: CASSPPGLGREQYF.

The chain is built from TRBV20-1 and TRBJ2-4; the D is unclear. The CDR3 runs to 12 residues. V lost 6 bases and J 5 bases, leaving 11 bases between the germline ends. Germline V lookup: CDR1 DFQATT, CDR2 SNEGSKA (reference sequence). The CDR3 is CSATSWENIQYF. The DNA of the CDR3 is TGCAGTGCAACGAGCTGGGAAAACATTCAGTACTTC.

The chain carries TRBV30 and TRBJ1-5; D gene unclear. The CDR3 is made up of 16 amino acids. Trimming removed 2 bases from V and 4 bases from J, with 18 bases in between. Germline loops: CDR1 GTSNPN, CDR2 SVGIG (reference sequence). The CDR3 bases are TGTGCCTGGAGTCCGCCCGGGATTCTGGAGAATCAGCCCCAGCATTTT. Amino acids: CAWSPPGILENQPQHF. The whole variable domain, remainder taken from reference TRBV30 and TRBJ1-5, is SQTIHQWPATLVQPVGSPLSLECTVEGTSNPNLYWYRQAAGRGLQLLFYSVGIGQISSEVPQNLSASRPQDRQFILSSKKLLLSDSGFYLCAWSPPGILENQPQHFGDGTRLSIL.

This clonotype occurred many times. V is TRBV7-9 and J is TRBJ2-1, with D possibly being TRBD2 (5 bases). Germline CDR1 is SEHNR and CDR2 is FQNEAQ (reference sequence). The CDR3 runs 13 residues. Trimming removed 0 bases from V and 7 bases from J, with 7 bases in between. CDR3: CASSLATGNEQFF. As DNA, the CDR3 is TGTGCCAGCAGCTTAGCGACGGGGAATGAGCAGTTCTTC.

As regards this clonotype: This could be a read error, since a much larger clone is one nucleotide away. V gene TRBV12-3 or TRBV12-4 combines with J gene TRBJ2-1; 8 bases align to TRBD2. This CDR3 comprises 14 residues. This chain's CDR3 is CTSSIVGLDNEQFF. CDR3 DNA sequence: TGTACCAGCAGTATCGTGGGACTAGACAATGAGCAGTTCTTC.

This clonotype was seen ten or more times. This chain uses TRBV9 with TRBJ2-7, with a weak D call TRBD1 (5 bases). The CDR3 totals 14 residues. Germline assignment: CDR1 SGDLS and CDR2 YYNGEE. The V and J ends lost 0 bases and 7 bases respectively, with 14 bases between them. CDR3 DNA sequence: TGTGCCAGCAGCGTAGGGGGCAAACCCCTAGAGCAGTACTTC. Translated: CASSVGGKPLEQYF.

In its sample, this clonotype was seen many times. The J gene is TRBJ1-5, the V gene TRBV4-1; no clear D. Trimming stripped 8 bases from V and 0 bases from J, with 14 bases between. CDR3 size: 15 residues. Germline CDR1 reads MGHRA; CDR2 reads YSYEKL. This CDR3 reads CASRNRADSNQPQHF. DNA of the CDR3: TGCGCCAGCCGTAACCGGGCCGATAGCAATCAGCCCCAGCATTTT.

A word on this clonotype: The junction shows a germline mismatch at one end, possibly a read error. The genes are TRBV27 and TRBJ2-3; 9 bases are a match to TRBD1. From germline, CDR1 is MNHEY and CDR2 SMNVEV (reference sequence). The CDR3 is 15 residues long. The CDR3 is CANSLQGARTDTQYF. The CDR3 coding sequence is TGTGCCAACAGTTTACAGGGGGCCCGCACAGATACGCAGTATTTT.

The V and J genes are TRBV28 and TRBJ2-4, with D possibly being TRBD2 (6 bases). Trimming pared 4 bases from V and 6 bases from J, leaving 16 bases between. Germline loops: CDR1 MDHEN, CDR2 SYDVKM. This CDR3 region has 15 residues. CDR3 DNA sequence: TGTGCCAGCAGTTCCCAGGGAGGAGGAGGAAACATTCAGTACTTC. Translation gives CASSSQGGGGNIQYF.

The sample holds a few counts of this clonotype. A much more abundant neighbour one base away suggests this may be a read error. The J gene is TRBJ2-1, the V gene TRBV9, with D perhaps TRBD2 (5 bases). CDR3 size: 14 residues. From germline, CDR1 is SGDLS and CDR2 YYNGEE. V was clipped by 10 bases and J by 4 bases, with 18 bases between them. The CDR3 DNA follows: TGTGCCGGCACCTATAGCGAGATTTACAATGAGCAGTTCTTC. This translates into CAGTYSEIYNEQFF.